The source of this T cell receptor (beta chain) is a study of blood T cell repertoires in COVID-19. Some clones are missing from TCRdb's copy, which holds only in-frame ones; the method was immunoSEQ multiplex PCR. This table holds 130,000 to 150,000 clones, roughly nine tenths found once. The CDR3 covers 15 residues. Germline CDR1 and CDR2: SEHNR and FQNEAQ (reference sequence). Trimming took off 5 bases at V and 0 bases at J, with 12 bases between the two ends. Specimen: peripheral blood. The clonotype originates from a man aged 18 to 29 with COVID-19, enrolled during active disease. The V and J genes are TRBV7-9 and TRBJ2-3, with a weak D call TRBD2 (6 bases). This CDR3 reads CASSPEAGSTDTQYF. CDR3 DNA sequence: TGTGCCAGCAGCCCTGAAGCGGGCAGCACAGATACGCAGTATTTT.